This note documents a single TCR beta chain sequence. This sample was included in a study of T cell changes during pregnancy in multiple sclerosis. Generated by immunoSEQ multiplex PCR, the TCRdb table keeps only in-frame clones and is missing some. The table has more than 11,000 clones, 93% seen once; the top ten hold about 2.7%. V was clipped by 6 bases and J by 4 bases; unmatched bases: 6. Looked up from germline, CDR1 is MNHNY and CDR2 is SVGAGI (reference sequence). CDR3 length equals 14 residues. V and J are TRBV6-6 and TRBJ2-7; 10 positions agree with TRBD1. The specimen comprised peripheral blood, sampled in the second trimester of pregnancy. This TCR came from a female donor in good health, enrolled as a control in a pregnancy study. The CDR3 here is CASRSRDRGYEQYF. DNA for the CDR3: TGTGCCAGCAGGAGCCGGGACAGGGGTTACGAGCAGTACTTC.